This is a list of T cell receptor beta chains from one sample in a study of blood T cell repertoires in COVID-19. Generated by immunoSEQ multiplex PCR, the TCRdb table keeps only in-frame clones and is missing some. The sample has roughly 130,000 clones, roughly 83% seen once; the top ten hold 15% to 20%. The sequenced sample was peripheral blood. The receptors originated from a woman between 50 and 59 years old with acute or convalescent COVID-19. Each CDR3 is given with its conserved first and last residue. The D gene is left open where the match is weak. Rows may omit the clone size; those that give it use once, few, many or a size class.

>TRBV6-1|-|-|TRBJ1-2
CASSEIATMVGYGYTF
TGTGCCAGCAGTGAAATCGCAACTATGGTCGGCTATGGCTACACCTTC
>TRBV6-5|-|TRBD2|TRBJ2-7
CASTVSGGPYEQYF
TGTGCCAGCACGGTTAGCGGGGGTCCCTACGAGCAGTACTTC
>TRBV18|-|TRBD2|TRBJ2-3
CASSPIAGIDTQYF
TGTGCCAGCTCACCGATAGCGGGCATAGATACGCAGTATTTT
>TRBV7-2|-|-|TRBJ2-2
CASSLARGTTGELFF
TGTGCCAGCAGCTTAGCCCGCGGCACCACCGGGGAGCTGTTTTTT
>TRBV10-3|-|-|TRBJ2-7
CAAHRGGDDEQYF
TGTGCCGCCCACAGGGGGGGTGACGACGAGCAGTACTTC
>TRBV15|-|-|TRBJ1-5
CATSRDRREGQPQHF
TGTGCCACCAGCAGAGATCGCAGGGAAGGGCAGCCCCAGCATTTT
>TRBV4-1|-|-|TRBJ2-1
CASSQVQKQGNEQFF
TGCGCCAGCAGCCAAGTACAAAAACAGGGCAATGAGCAGTTCTTC
>TRBV2|few|-|TRBJ1-3
CASSLDRRSSGNTIYF
TGTGCCAGCAGTCTTGACAGGAGAAGCTCTGGAAACACCATATATTTT
>TRBV6-1|once|-|TRBJ2-1
CASSEGNRAGEQFF
TGTGCCAGCAGTGAAGGGAATAGGGCGGGTGAGCAGTTCTTC
>TRBV11-2|-|-|TRBJ2-7
CASSLRRGYEQYF
TGTGCCAGCAGCTTGCGTCGGGGGTACGAGCAGTACTTC
>TRBV6-5|-|-|TRBJ2-1
CASREGLGYNEQFF
TGTGCCAGCAGGGAGGGGCTGGGTTACAATGAGCAGTTCTTC
>TRBV4-1|-|TRBD1|TRBJ2-7
CASSRDRVYEQYF
TGCGCCAGCAGCCGGGACAGGGTCTACGAGCAGTACTTC
>TRBV27|-|TRBD1|TRBJ1-2
CASSKDRGKGGYTF
TGTGCCAGCAGTAAGGACAGGGGAAAGGGTGGCTACACCTTC
>TRBV21-1|-|-|TRBJ1-1
CASTLEGQGTFNLNTEAFF
TGTGCCAGCACTCTAGAAGGACAGGGGACTTTTAATCTGAACACTGAAGCTTTCTTT
>TRBV2|-|-|TRBJ1-1
CASRAGANTEAFF
TGTGCCAGCAGGGCAGGGGCGAACACTGAAGCTTTCTTT
>TRBV7-9|-|-|TRBJ2-3
CASSQLRQGGSDTQYF
TGTGCCAGCAGCCAACTGCGACAGGGAGGTTCAGATACGCAGTATTTT
>TRBV3-1/TRBV3-2|-|-|TRBJ2-1
CASSQAKGGYQDEQFF
TGTGCCAGCAGCCAAGCTAAGGGGGGGTATCAGGATGAGCAGTTCTTC
>TRBV6-1|-|-|TRBJ1-5
CASSEGTANQPQHF
TGTGCCAGCAGTGAGGGCACGGCCAATCAGCCCCAGCATTTT
>TRBV3-1/TRBV3-2|-|-|TRBJ1-5
CASSQEAGHQPQHF
TGTGCCAGCAGCCAAGAAGCAGGGCATCAGCCCCAGCATTTT
>TRBV18|-|TRBD1|TRBJ1-2
CASSQRTGGGYTF
TGTGCCAGCTCACAACGGACAGGGGGTGGCTACACCTTC
>TRBV28|-|-|TRBJ2-7
CASSFRAVGDRSYEQYF
TGTGCCAGCAGTTTTCGGGCGGTAGGGGATCGGTCCTACGAGCAGTACTTC
>TRBV30|-|TRBD1|TRBJ1-2
CAWSRQGEDYGYTF
TGTGCCTGGAGTAGACAGGGTGAGGACTATGGCTACACCTTC
>TRBV19|-|-|TRBJ1-6
CASRRRGLDSPLHF
TGTGCCAGTAGGAGGAGGGGCCTTGATTCACCCCTCCACTTT
>TRBV3-1/TRBV3-2|-|TRBD2|TRBJ2-7
CASSQRLASYEQYF
TGTGCCAGCAGCCAACGACTAGCCTCCTACGAGCAGTACTTC
>TRBV6-5|-|TRBD1|TRBJ1-3
CASSRTGVNTIYF
TGTGCCAGCAGTCGGACAGGGGTGAACACCATATATTTT
>TRBV6-5|-|TRBD1|TRBJ2-7
CASRIGQGAYEQYF
TGTGCCAGCAGAATAGGACAGGGGGCCTACGAGCAGTACTTC
>TRBV12-2|-|-|TRBJ1-5
CASRLVGQGNQPQHF
-
>TRBV4-1|-|-|TRBJ2-2
CASSLYQNTGELFF
TGCGCCAGCAGCCTCTATCAGAACACCGGGGAGCTGTTTTTT
>TRBV29-1|-|TRBD1|TRBJ1-2
CSVEVGTGGSLYGYTF
TGCAGCGTTGAAGTTGGGACAGGGGGCTCTCTCTATGGCTACACCTTC
>TRBV18|-|-|TRBJ1-1
CASTERHQNTEAFF
TGTGCCAGCACCGAGAGGCACCAGAACACTGAAGCTTTCTTT
>TRBV5-1|-|TRBD1|TRBJ1-6
CASKIRSTGQNSPLHF
TGCGCCAGCAAGATAAGGTCGACAGGGCAAAATTCACCCCTCCACTTT
>TRBV6-2/TRBV6-3|-|-|TRBJ1-6
CASSHREGNSPLHF
TGTGCCAGCAGTCACAGGGAAGGTAATTCACCCCTCCACTTT
>TRBV7-2|-|-|TRBJ1-3
CASSLRLPSTITGNTIYF
TGTGCCAGCAGCTTAAGACTTCCCAGTACAATAACTGGAAACACCATATATTTT
>TRBV5-1|-|-|TRBJ1-1
CASSLAGGASAEAFF
TGCGCCAGCAGCTTGGCTGGGGGCGCAAGCGCTGAAGCTTTCTTT
>TRBV9|-|-|TRBJ2-2
CASSVAPGNTGELFF
TGTGCCAGCAGCGTAGCCCCGGGGAACACCGGGGAGCTGTTTTTT
>TRBV28|-|-|TRBJ1-5
CASSLGRTQPQHF
TGTGCCAGCAGTTTAGGGAGGACTCAGCCCCAGCATTTT
>TRBV5-1|-|TRBD1|TRBJ2-2
CASRGDRGPGELFF
TGCGCCAGCCGAGGGGACAGGGGTCCCGGGGAGCTGTTTTTT
>TRBV2|-|TRBD1|TRBJ1-2
CASSERTGGSRGYTF
TGTGCCAGCAGTGAAAGGACAGGGGGGTCTCGGGGCTACACCTTC
>TRBV10-3|few|-|TRBJ1-2
CAISTEPLGYGYTF
TGTGCCATATCGACAGAGCCCTTAGGGTATGGCTACACCTTC
>TRBV6-5|-|TRBD1|TRBJ2-3
CASSYLTGGRTDTQYF
TGTGCCAGCAGTTACCTTACAGGGGGCCGGACAGATACGCAGTATTTT
>TRBV3-1/TRBV3-2|-|TRBD1|TRBJ1-1
CASSRTQTGSLEAFF
TGTGCCAGCAGCCGAACACAGACAGGGTCCCTTGAAGCTTTCTTT
>TRBV12-1|once|-|TRBJ2-4
CASTTGGATKNIQYF
TGTGCCAGCACCACGGGGGGCGCGACCAAAAACATTCAGTACTTC
>TRBV27|-|TRBD1|TRBJ1-3
CASSTTRQGAFGNTIYF
TGTGCCAGCAGTACAACACGACAGGGGGCTTTTGGAAACACCATATATTTT
>TRBV11-3|-|TRBD2|TRBJ2-2
CASSPRDYSTGELFF
TGTGCCAGCAGCCCTAGGGACTACTCCACCGGGGAGCTGTTTTTT
>TRBV10-3|-|-|TRBJ1-6
CAISVDRRSPLHF
TGTGCCATCAGTGTAGACAGGCGTTCACCCCTCCACTTT